These T cell receptor beta chains were read from a single sample in a study of blood T cell repertoires in COVID-19. Libraries were prepared by immunoSEQ multiplex PCR; TCRdb keeps only in-frame clonotypes and omits some of them. The sample has about 360,000 clones, around nine tenths seen once. Sequenced: peripheral blood. These receptors were collected from a woman aged 55-69 years with COVID-19, enrolled during active disease. CDR3s include the opening cysteine and the closing phenylalanine or tryptophan. Each record gives: J gene, CDR3 length, clone size, D gene, V gene, CDR3 DNA, CDR3 protein. The D gene is left open where the match is weak. Part of the rows lack a size; the others show once, few, many or a class for expanded clones.

J: TRBJ2-1
length: 15
size: .
D: .
V: TRBV6-5
DNA: TGTGCCAGCAGTTACTCCGACACGGGGTACAATGAGCAGTTCTTC
CDR3: CASSYSDTGYNEQFF

J: TRBJ2-7
length: 11
size: .
D: .
V: TRBV12-3/TRBV12-4
DNA: TGTGCCAGCAGCGGGACACACGAGCAGTACTTC
CDR3: CASSGTHEQYF

J: TRBJ1-5
length: 12
size: once
D: .
V: TRBV7-2
DNA: TGTGCCAGCAGCTTACTAAGTCAGCCCCAGCATTTT
CDR3: CASSLLSQPQHF

J: TRBJ1-1
length: 14
size: .
D: .
V: TRBV9
DNA: TGTGCCAGCAGCGATGTGGTAAGAGACACTGAAGCTTTCTTT
CDR3: CASSDVVRDTEAFF

J: TRBJ2-5
length: 13
size: once
D: TRBD2
V: TRBV29-1
DNA: TGCAGCGGCCGCGGGGGGGCCCAAGAGACCCAGTACTTC
CDR3: CSGRGGAQETQYF

J: TRBJ2-3
length: 15
size: .
D: .
V: TRBV5-8
DNA: TGTGCCAGCAGCTTGAGGCGGGGGCCCGGAGATACGCAGTATTTT
CDR3: CASSLRRGPGDTQYF

J: TRBJ1-2
length: 16
size: once
D: TRBD1
V: TRBV3-1/TRBV3-2
DNA: TGTGCCAGCAAGCAGACAGGGGGGTTTGATGATTATGGCTACACCTTC
CDR3: CASKQTGGFDDYGYTF

J: TRBJ2-3
length: 15
size: .
D: .
V: TRBV7-3
DNA: TGTGCCAGCAGCTTATCCGTCCGCGGCACAGATACGCAGTATTTT
CDR3: CASSLSVRGTDTQYF

J: TRBJ1-1
length: 12
size: .
D: .
V: TRBV2
DNA: TGTGCCAGCCAGAGAGGGAACACTGAAGCTTTCTTT
CDR3: CASQRGNTEAFF

J: TRBJ2-1
length: 15
size: .
D: TRBD2
V: TRBV2
DNA: TGTGCCAGCAGCAATCTAGCGGGGGGGTACAATGAGCAGTTCTTC
CDR3: CASSNLAGGYNEQFF

J: TRBJ2-2
length: 15
size: once
D: TRBD2
V: TRBV5-4
DNA: TGTGCCAGCACCCTTGGGCGGGGGGGCACCGGGGAGCTGTTTTTT
CDR3: CASTLGRGGTGELFF

J: TRBJ2-7
length: 14
size: .
D: TRBD2
V: TRBV29-1
DNA: TGCAGCGGCCGGCCTGGGGAGGGTTCCTACGAGCAGTACTTC
CDR3: CSGRPGEGSYEQYF

J: TRBJ2-5
length: 15
size: .
D: TRBD2
V: TRBV15
DNA: TGTGCCACCAGCAGAGCCCTAGCGGTCCAAGAGACCCAGTACTTC
CDR3: CATSRALAVQETQYF

J: TRBJ2-1
length: 18
size: once
D: TRBD2
V: TRBV9
DNA: TGTGCCAGCAGCCTACAGACTAGCGGGGGCCTTTCCTACAATGAGCAGTTCTTC
CDR3: CASSLQTSGGLSYNEQFF

J: TRBJ2-4
length: 16
size: .
D: TRBD2
V: TRBV27
DNA: TGTGCCAGCAGTACCTTCGGACTAGAGGCCAAAAACATTCAGTACTTC
CDR3: CASSTFGLEAKNIQYF

J: TRBJ1-2
length: 16
size: .
D: TRBD1
V: TRBV5-1
DNA: TGCGCCAGCAGCTTGTCAGGGGGCACGACAACTTATGGCTACACCTTC
CDR3: CASSLSGGTTTYGYTF

J: TRBJ2-7
length: 10
size: .
D: .
V: TRBV12-5
DNA: TGTGCTGGACAACACTACGAGCAGTACTTC
CDR3: CAGQHYEQYF

J: TRBJ2-7
length: 13
size: once
D: .
V: TRBV14
DNA: TGTGCCAGCAGCCTCCGGGGTTCCTACGAGCAGTACTTC
CDR3: CASSLRGSYEQYF

J: TRBJ1-4
length: 12
size: .
D: .
V: TRBV2
DNA: TGTGCCAGCAGTGTAGGGAGAGAAAAACTGTTTTTT
CDR3: CASSVGREKLFF